These T cell receptor beta chains were read from a single sample in a study of blood T cell repertoires in COVID-19. Some clones are missing from TCRdb's copy, which holds only in-frame ones; the method was immunoSEQ multiplex PCR. The sample contains fewer than 350,000 clones, nearly 90% of which appear only once. Material for sequencing was PBMCs or T cells enriched from blood (not recorded which). The receptor set was obtained from a woman aged 18 to 35 with acute COVID-19. Each CDR3 is given with its conserved first and last residue. Fields, in order: D gene, clone size, V gene, J gene, CDR3 DNA, CDR3 protein. A D gene is named only where the DNA matches it firmly. Clone size, where shown, is once, few, many, or a class for clones that have expanded.

TRBD2	.	TRBV28	TRBJ2-1	TGTGCCAGCAGTTTATTGACGGCTAGCGGGAGGGTTGAGCAGTTCTTC	CASSLLTASGRVEQFF
TRBD2	.	TRBV27	TRBJ2-1	TGTGCCAGCAGTCCGGGACTAGCGGGAGTAGTGGAGCAGTTCTTC	CASSPGLAGVVEQFF
.	.	TRBV15	TRBJ1-2	TGTGCCACCAGCAGAGCGAACTTTAACTATGGCTACACCTTC	CATSRANFNYGYTF
TRBD1	.	TRBV30	TRBJ1-5	TGTGCCTGGGGGGGACAGAACAATCAGCCCCAGCATTTT	CAWGGQNNQPQHF
TRBD2	.	TRBV5-1	TRBJ2-1	TGCGCCAGCAGCTTGGTAGCGGGAGGCTACAATGAGCAGTTCTTC	CASSLVAGGYNEQFF
.	.	TRBV5-1	TRBJ1-4	TGCGCCAGCAGCCCGGACTCAACTAATGAAAAACTGTTTTTT	CASSPDSTNEKLFF
.	.	TRBV5-1	TRBJ1-1	TGCGCCAGCAGCTTCAGCCGGGAACTTGAAGCTTTCTTT	CASSFSRELEAFF
TRBD2	few	TRBV18	TRBJ2-4	TGTGCCAGCTCAGGACTAGCGGGAGGGCCTCTAACCAAAAACATTCAGTACTTC	CASSGLAGGPLTKNIQYF
.	.	TRBV30	TRBJ2-7	TGTGCCTGGAGTGTACTTGGCGGCCTCTCCTACGAGCAGTACTTC	CAWSVLGGLSYEQYF
.	.	TRBV19	TRBJ2-1	TGTGCCAGTAGTCCGATGGACAGAAGCGGCTACAATGAGCAGTTCTTC	CASSPMDRSGYNEQFF
.	.	TRBV5-1	TRBJ1-5	TGCGCCAGCAGCTTGTCCCCAGAGGGCGGCAATCAGCCCCAGCATTTT	CASSLSPEGGNQPQHF
.	.	TRBV18	TRBJ2-5	TGTGCCAGCTCACCTTATCAAGAGACCCAGTACTTC	CASSPYQETQYF
TRBD1	.	TRBV7-9	TRBJ1-4	TGTGCCAGCAGCTTTTTGGGACAGGGTAATGAAAAACTGTTTTTT	CASSFLGQGNEKLFF
.	.	TRBV28	TRBJ2-1	TGTGCCAGCAGTTTATCGGCAGGTTACAATGAGCAGTTCTTC	CASSLSAGYNEQFF
TRBD2	.	TRBV11-3	TRBJ2-1	TGTGCCAGCAGCTTAGAGGGTGCGGGGACTAGGAATGAGCAGTTCTTC	CASSLEGAGTRNEQFF
TRBD2	.	TRBV27	TRBJ2-2	TGTGCCAGCAACTCCCTAGCGGGATTGGCGAACACCGGGGAGCTGTTTTTT	CASNSLAGLANTGELFF
TRBD1	few	TRBV4-1	TRBJ1-5	TGCGCCAGCAGCCAAAGGGCGACAGGGGGCGTTAGTCAGCCCCAGCATTTT	CASSQRATGGVSQPQHF
.	.	TRBV12-3/TRBV12-4	TRBJ2-7	TGTGCCAGCAGTTTTGCGGGGACCTACGAGCAGTACTTC	CASSFAGTYEQYF
.	.	TRBV19	TRBJ2-7	TGTGCCAGTAGTATAGATCGGGGGAGCTCCTACGAGCAGTACTTC	CASSIDRGSSYEQYF
.	.	TRBV5-1	TRBJ1-1	TGCGCCAGCAGCTTGGGCGGGAGGGCCGGAGATGGAAAGGGCCGGAGGGCTTTCTTT	CASSLGGRAGDGKGRRAFF
TRBD1	.	TRBV19	TRBJ2-6	TGTGCCAGTACCAAGGGACAGATTTCCATCTCTGGGGCCAACGTCCTGACTTTC	CASTKGQISISGANVLTF
.	.	TRBV15	TRBJ1-1	TGTGCCACCAGCAGGGAAGAGCAGGGATGGGACACTGAAGCTTTCTTT	CATSREEQGWDTEAFF
TRBD2	.	TRBV7-8	TRBJ2-1	TGTGCCAGCAGTTCGCCCCCGGGACTAGCCTTTTTCTCCTACAATGAGCAGTTCTTC	CASSSPPGLAFFSYNEQFF
TRBD2	once	TRBV2	TRBJ2-1	TGTGCCAGCAGTGAAACCGGGACTAGCGTGGATGAGCAGTTCTTC	CASSETGTSVDEQFF
.	once	TRBV2	TRBJ2-3	TGTGCCAGCAGTGACGGGGGTAGCGAAGAATTAGATACGCAGTATTTT	CASSDGGSEELDTQYF
TRBD2	once	TRBV9	TRBJ2-1	TGTGCCAGCAGCGTAGGTGGGACTAGCGGGATTGATGAGCAGTTCTTC	CASSVGGTSGIDEQFF
TRBD1	.	TRBV2	TRBJ2-2	TGTGCCAGCAGACGGACAGGTAGTACCACCGGGGAGCTGTTTTTT	CASRRTGSTTGELFF
TRBD1	.	TRBV5-4	TRBJ2-1	TGTGCCAGCAGCTCTTGGACAGGGGATGAGCAGTTCTTC	CASSSWTGDEQFF
TRBD2	.	TRBV5-1	TRBJ2-1	TGCGCCAGCAGCTTAGAACTAGCGGGAAACAATGAGCAGTTCTTC	CASSLELAGNNEQFF
.	.	TRBV24-1	TRBJ2-1	TGTGCCACCAGTGATCCTGCGCGCGGGGCTTACAATGAGCAGTTCTTC	CATSDPARGAYNEQFF
.	.	TRBV29-1	TRBJ2-1	TGCAGCGGCCGGGGAAGCTCCTACAATGAGCAGTTCTTC	CSGRGSSYNEQFF
.	.	TRBV30	TRBJ2-1	TGTGCCTGGAGTGACACAGACTACAATGAGCAGTTCTTC	CAWSDTDYNEQFF
.	.	TRBV29-1	TRBJ2-7	TGCAGCGCAACAGGCTCCTACGAGCAGTACTTC	CSATGSYEQYF
.	.	TRBV7-9	TRBJ1-4	TGTGCCAGCAGTCAAGGAGGAAACCCAACTAATGAAAAACTGTTTTTT	CASSQGGNPTNEKLFF
.	once	TRBV27	TRBJ2-6	TGTGCCAGCAGTAGGACAGTTCCCTCTGGGGCCAACGTCCTGACTTTC	CASSRTVPSGANVLTF
.	.	TRBV21-1	TRBJ2-7	TGTGCCAGCAGATCCGGGACAGGGTTCCACGAGCAGTACTTC	CASRSGTGFHEQYF
TRBD2	.	TRBV29-1	TRBJ2-7	TGCAGCGTTGGTGACGGGACTAGCTACGAGCAGTACTTC	CSVGDGTSYEQYF
TRBD2	.	TRBV5-4	TRBJ2-7	TGTGCCAGCAGCCTAGCGGGAGGGCTCTACGAGCAGTACTTC	CASSLAGGLYEQYF
.	.	TRBV11-1	TRBJ2-7	TGTGCCAGCAGCTTAAACAGACGCTACGAGCAGTACTTC	CASSLNRRYEQYF
TRBD2	.	TRBV5-4	TRBJ2-3	TGTGCCAGCAGCCGAACTAGCGGGAGGGCCACAGATACGCAGTATTTT	CASSRTSGRATDTQYF
.	.	TRBV19	TRBJ2-4	TGTGCCAGTAGCCAACAGGGTCAGGCCAAAAACATTCAGTACTTC	CASSQQGQAKNIQYF
.	.	TRBV30	TRBJ2-7	TGTGCCTGGAGTGTATCCAGCGTCGACGAGCAGTACTTC	CAWSVSSVDEQYF
.	few	TRBV20-1	TRBJ2-5	TGCAGCTCTAGACGAGAGACCCAGTACTTC	CSSRRETQYF
TRBD1	once	TRBV7-9	TRBJ2-7	TGTGCCAGCAGCTTAATGGGACAGGGGGCCTACGAGCAGTACTTC	CASSLMGQGAYEQYF
TRBD1	.	TRBV5-1	TRBJ2-5	TGCGCCAGCAGCTTGAAATCCGGACGGGGCAGGGGGGAGACCCAGTACTTC	CASSLKSGRGRGETQYF
.	once	TRBV27	TRBJ2-1	TGTGCCAGCAGTTTTAGGAGGGCCGACAATGAGCAGTTCTTC	CASSFRRADNEQFF
TRBD1	.	TRBV27	TRBJ2-7	TGTGCCAGCAATGATAGGGGGCAGGGTTACGAGCAGTACTTC	CASNDRGQGYEQYF
.	.	TRBV7-6	TRBJ1-4	TGTGCCAGCAGCTTATGGGAGGGAGGGTATGCAACTAATGAAAAACTGTTTTTT	CASSLWEGGYATNEKLFF
TRBD1	.	TRBV2	TRBJ2-3	TGTGCCAGCAGGGCCGGACAGGGGGCATATTCAAGCACAGATACGCAGTATTTT	CASRAGQGAYSSTDTQYF
.	.	TRBV3-1/TRBV3-2	TRBJ2-1	TGTGCCAGCAGCCCAGGTATTGTACCGGGAGTTGAGCAGTTCTTC	CASSPGIVPGVEQFF